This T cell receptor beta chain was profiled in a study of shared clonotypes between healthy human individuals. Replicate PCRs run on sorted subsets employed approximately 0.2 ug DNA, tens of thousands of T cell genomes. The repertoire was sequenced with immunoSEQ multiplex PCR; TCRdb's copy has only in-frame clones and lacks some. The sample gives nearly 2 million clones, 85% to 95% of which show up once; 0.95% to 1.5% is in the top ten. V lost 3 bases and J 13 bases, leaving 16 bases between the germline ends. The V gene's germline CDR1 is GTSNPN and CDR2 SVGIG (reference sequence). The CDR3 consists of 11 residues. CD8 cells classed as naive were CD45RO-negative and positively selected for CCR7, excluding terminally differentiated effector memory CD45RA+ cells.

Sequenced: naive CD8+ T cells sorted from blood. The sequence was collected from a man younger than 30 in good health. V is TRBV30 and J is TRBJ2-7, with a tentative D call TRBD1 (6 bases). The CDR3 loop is CAWRFRTEDYF. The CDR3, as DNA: TGTGCCTGGAGATTCCGGACAGAGGATTACTTC.